The entry below describes one T cell receptor (beta chain). CD8+ and CD4+ T cells from blood underwent TCR beta sequencing. The patients with Susac syndrome were individuals who fulfilled the recently defined diagnostic criteria for disease that was either definite or probable. The length of the CDR3 is 11 residues. Trimming removed 3 bases from V and 7 bases from J, with 9 bases in between. Germline V gene data show CDR1 as SQVTM and CDR2 as ANQGSEA. The sample originates from a study of CD8 T cells in Susac syndrome. RNA was extracted with the RNeasy kit, and a quantity of roughly 0.5 to 1 ug was reverse transcribed using random hexamers. An immunoSEQ multiplex PCR amplified TCR beta CDR3 over 54 Vbeta and 13 Jbeta. TCRdb re-analysed the immunoSEQ multiplex PCR reads in MiXCR, keeping a single row per CDR3 protein. The sample lists under 200,000 distinct CDR3 sequences, around 96% occurring once.

The sequence was obtained from a human donor with Susac syndrome. Sequenced input: CD4+ T cells from PBMCs. The V call is TRBV29-1, the J call TRBJ1-2; D is perhaps TRBD1 (5 bases). Here the CDR3 DNA reads TGCAGCGTTGATGGGGGACGTGGCTACACCTTC. As protein: CSVDGGRGYTF.